A selection of T cell receptor beta chains follows, all from one sample in a study of T-cell memory formation after mild COVID-19. TCRdb recomputed calls from the 5' RACE reads with MiXCR, one row per CDR3 protein. The sample yields around 500,000 distinct CDR3 sequences, 15% to 20% seen once. The sample consisted of PBMCs or a T cell subset sorted from them (not recorded which). These receptor sequences come from an adult woman who had mild COVID-19 (a few samples of this study predate the infection). Cell type and time point are not known. Each CDR3 is given with its conserved first and last residue. The D gene is left open where the match is weak. The listing skips clone size in some rows; elsewhere it reads once, few, many or a size class.

CDR3 DNA	CDR3 protein	V gene	clone size	D gene	J gene
TGCGCCAGCAGCCAGGTTAGAGGTGAAAAACTGTTTTTT	CASSQVRGEKLFF	TRBV4-1	once	.	TRBJ1-4
TGTGCCAGCAGCCCGGGACAAGAGACCCAGTACTTC	CASSPGQETQYF	TRBV5-1	many	.	TRBJ2-5
TGTGCCAGCAGCCAAGGAGGGTACTACAATGAGCAGTTCTTC	CASSQGGYYNEQFF	TRBV3-1	.	.	TRBJ2-1
TGCGCCAGCAGCGGGATTGACAGGGGGAACTACGAGCAGTACTTC	CASSGIDRGNYEQYF	TRBV5-1	few	TRBD1	TRBJ2-7
TGTGCCAGCAGTCCCCTTTTAACTAAGGATCAGCCCCAGCATTTT	CASSPLLTKDQPQHF	TRBV6-2/TRBV6-3	few	.	TRBJ1-5
TGTGCCAGCAGCTTAGGTGACAGCGCTTTCACCGGGGAGCTGTTTTTT	CASSLGDSAFTGELFF	TRBV7-8	few	.	TRBJ2-2
TGTGCCAGCAGCTTATCAGGATTGGCAGGCGGGGAGCTGTTTTTT	CASSLSGLAGGELFF	TRBV13	many	.	TRBJ2-2
TGTGCCAGCAGCCCCGGGACTGACGAGCAGTACTTC	CASSPGTDEQYF	TRBV7-9	few	.	TRBJ2-7
TGTGCCAGTAGGCCCCAGGGGGCTCACGAGCAGTACTTC	CASRPQGAHEQYF	TRBV19	.	TRBD1	TRBJ2-7
TGTGCCAGCAGCCAAGGGTTTAGCGGGAGGGCCAGAGAGACCCAGTACTTC	CASSQGFSGRARETQYF	TRBV3-1	many	TRBD2	TRBJ2-5
TGTGCCAGCAGCTTAGCCCCAGTCATAGCGGGCGGCCTCTATACAGATACGCAGTATTTT	CASSLAPVIAGGLYTDTQYF	TRBV7-6	many	TRBD2	TRBJ2-3
TGCGCCAGCAGCCGGACTACCCCTAGGCCTACGGATGAGCAGTACTTC	CASSRTTPRPTDEQYF	TRBV5-1	many	.	TRBJ2-7
TGTGCCAGCAGCTTAGCTGGGACTCCGGGGGATACGCAGTATTTT	CASSLAGTPGDTQYF	TRBV7-6	few	.	TRBJ2-3
TGTGCCAGCAGCGCCCGGGACAGGGAGGATACGCAGTATTTT	CASSARDREDTQYF	TRBV9	few	TRBD1	TRBJ2-3
TGCGCCAGCAGCCAAGGCAGGGCAGATGAGCAGTTCTTC	CASSQGRADEQFF	TRBV4-3	many	.	TRBJ2-1
TGCGCCAGCAGCTCGCCCCTAGGACAGGGGGCGCCGACAAACATTCAGTACTTC	CASSSPLGQGAPTNIQYF	TRBV5-1	.	TRBD1	TRBJ2-4
TGTGCCAGCAGTGTACAGGGGGGATTAAGAAATGAGCAGTTCTTC	CASSVQGGLRNEQFF	TRBV6-4	.	TRBD1	TRBJ2-1
TGTGCCAGCAGCCCGGGGGCGGAAGCCAAAAACATTCAGTACTTC	CASSPGAEAKNIQYF	TRBV7-9	many	.	TRBJ2-4
TGCGCCAGCAGCTGGGGACAGGGAGACTCCTACGAGCAGTACTTC	CASSWGQGDSYEQYF	TRBV5-1	.	TRBD1	TRBJ2-7
TGTGCCAGCAGTGCCTCCCTACGGGCCAATGAGCAGTTCTTC	CASSASLRANEQFF	TRBV2	many	.	TRBJ2-1
TGCAGTGCTAGGGAACAGAATTCACCCCTCCACTTT	CSAREQNSPLHF	TRBV20-1	few	.	TRBJ1-6
TGTGCCAGCAGCTCAGGACAGGGTCGTGGAAACACCATATATTTT	CASSSGQGRGNTIYF	TRBV5-4	.	TRBD1	TRBJ1-3
TGTGCCAGTAGTATCCGGGCTAGCGGGAGGAGACTAGACGAGCAGTACTTC	CASSIRASGRRLDEQYF	TRBV19	.	TRBD2	TRBJ2-7
TGTGCCAGCAGTTTATTTGGGAAACAAGGGGTTGCTTTCTTT	CASSLFGKQGVAFF	TRBV27	few	.	TRBJ1-1
TGTGCCAGTGAGGGCCAGGGAGGGAGTCCAGATACGCAGTATTTT	CASEGQGGSPDTQYF	TRBV19	few	TRBD2	TRBJ2-3
TGTGCCAGCAGCTCCGGAGGGGGGACTGAGAGCAATCAGCCCCAGCATTTT	CASSSGGGTESNQPQHF	TRBV7-9	few	.	TRBJ1-5
TGCAGTGCTAGACTCGGGGCCGGTGCCGGGGAGCTGTTTTTT	CSARLGAGAGELFF	TRBV20-1	.	.	TRBJ2-2
TGTGCCAGCAGCGGGTCGCGGATCCTCTCCTACGAGCAGTACTTC	CASSGSRILSYEQYF	TRBV12-3/TRBV12-4	few	.	TRBJ2-7
TGCAGTGCTCACCGGCTCCTAGCCAAAAACATTCAGTACTTC	CSAHRLLAKNIQYF	TRBV20-1	few	.	TRBJ2-4
TGCAGTGCTAGCCCTGGACGGGAGGTATCCTACAATGAGCAGTTCTTC	CSASPGREVSYNEQFF	TRBV20-1	.	TRBD2	TRBJ2-1
TGTGCCAGCTCGCCTCGTCTGGAGAGCGCCTACGAGCAGTACTTC	CASSPRLESAYEQYF	TRBV18	few	.	TRBJ2-7
TGTGCCAGCAGTGTCAGGGGGGTATCCTCCTACGAGCAGTACTTC	CASSVRGVSSYEQYF	TRBV2	.	.	TRBJ2-7
TGTGCCAGCAGCTCCGGCAGGGCCTACAATGAGCAGTTCTTC	CASSSGRAYNEQFF	TRBV27	.	.	TRBJ2-1
TGCGCCAGCAGCTCCCCAAATACCGGCGCTGAAGCTTTCTTT	CASSSPNTGAEAFF	TRBV5-1	many	.	TRBJ1-1
TGTGCCAGCAGCGCCCGCTGGTTAGGAGAGACCCAGTACTTC	CASSARWLGETQYF	TRBV9	.	.	TRBJ2-5
TGCAGCGTTGAAGATCTTAAATCAGCCCAGCATTTT	CSVEDLKSAQHF	TRBV29-1	.	.	TRBJ1-5
TGTGCCAGCAGTTTAGCGCTTACTACAGATACGCAGTATTTT	CASSLALTTDTQYF	TRBV12-3/TRBV12-4	few	.	TRBJ2-3
TGTGCCACCAGTACAGGGACGGTTGGAAAACTGTTTTTT	CATSTGTVGKLFF	TRBV24-1	few	.	TRBJ1-4
TGCGCCAGCAGCCCATTGGGGTGGAGTAATGAAAAACTGTTTTTT	CASSPLGWSNEKLFF	TRBV4-1	.	.	TRBJ1-4
TGTGCCAGTAGTATACCGGGGAGCTCCTACAATGAGCAGTTCTTC	CASSIPGSSYNEQFF	TRBV19	few	.	TRBJ2-1
TGTGCCAGCAGTTACTTCGGGGGAGGGCCCCAAGAGACCCAGTACTTC	CASSYFGGGPQETQYF	TRBV6-2/TRBV6-3	few	TRBD2	TRBJ2-5
TGTGCCAGCAGCAAGGCCCCAGGCACAGATACGCAGTATTTT	CASSKAPGTDTQYF	TRBV21-1	.	.	TRBJ2-3
TGTGCCAGCAGTCGTCGACAGGGGCTCCTTGGGGAGACCCAGTACTTC	CASSRRQGLLGETQYF	TRBV6-5	.	TRBD1	TRBJ2-5
TGTGCCAGCAGTCTGGGGACAGAGGGAACACAGCCCCAGCATTTT	CASSLGTEGTQPQHF	TRBV12-3/TRBV12-4	many	TRBD1	TRBJ1-5
TGCGCCAGCAGCACCTCGACAGGGGGTGTTGGGAAGACCCAGTACTTC	CASSTSTGGVGKTQYF	TRBV5-1	.	TRBD1	TRBJ2-5
TGCGCCAGCAGCCTTGCCCGGGACTTCTACACAGATACGCAGTATTTT	CASSLARDFYTDTQYF	TRBV4-1	.	.	TRBJ2-3
TGTGCCAGCAGCTTAGCGTTCGGGGCTTCCTACAATGAGCAGTTCTTC	CASSLAFGASYNEQFF	TRBV7-2	few	.	TRBJ2-1
TGTGCCAGCAGCCGCAGGACTAGCGGGAATTTTGAGCAGTTCTTC	CASSRRTSGNFEQFF	TRBV7-2	.	TRBD2	TRBJ2-1
TGCAGTGCTCTGGGACTAGCGGGAGGCAATGAGCAGTTCTTC	CSALGLAGGNEQFF	TRBV20-1	.	TRBD2	TRBJ2-1